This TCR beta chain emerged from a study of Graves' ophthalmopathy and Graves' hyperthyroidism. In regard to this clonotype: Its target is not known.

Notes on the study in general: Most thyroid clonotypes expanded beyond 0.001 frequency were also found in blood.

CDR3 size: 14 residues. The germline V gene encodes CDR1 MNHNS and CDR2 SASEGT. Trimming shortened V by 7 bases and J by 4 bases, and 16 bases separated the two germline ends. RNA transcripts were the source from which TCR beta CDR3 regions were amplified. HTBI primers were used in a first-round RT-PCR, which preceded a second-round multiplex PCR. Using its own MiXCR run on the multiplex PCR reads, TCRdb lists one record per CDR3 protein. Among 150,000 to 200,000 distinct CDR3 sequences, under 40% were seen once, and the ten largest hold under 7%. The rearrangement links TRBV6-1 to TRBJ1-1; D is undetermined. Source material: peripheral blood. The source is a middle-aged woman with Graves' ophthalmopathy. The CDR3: CASKGEFSPTEAFF. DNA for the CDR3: TGTGCCAGCAAGGGAGAGTTTAGTCCCACTGAAGCTTTCTTT.